These 28 T cell receptor beta chains originate from one sample sequenced in a study of siplizumab effects on memory and regulatory T cells. Sequencing was performed with immunoSEQ multiplex PCR; in TCRdb, only in-frame clones are kept and a portion is missing. This sample yields 50,000 to 70,000 clones, of which around 96% are seen a single time; around 0.093% belongs to the top ten. Source material: naive CD8+ T cells sorted from blood. Receptors were obtained from a human donor in good health.

The J gene is TRBJ1-1, the V gene TRBV4-3, with D possibly TRBD1 on 6 matching bases. Germline V gene sequence: CDR1 LGHNA, CDR2 YSLEER. The CDR3 extends over 15 amino acids. V lost 1 base, J lost 5 bases, and 14 bases lay in between. The CDR3 DNA reads as TGCGCCAGCAGCCAAGGCCCCGAAGGGGGGACTGAAGCTTTCTTT. Translating gives CASSQGPEGGTEAFF.

This chain joins TRBV27 and TRBJ1-2, with TRBD1 matching 11 bases. Unmatched junction bases numbered 11, after V lost 3 bases and J lost 8 bases. The V gene's germline CDR1 is MNHEY and CDR2 SMNVEV (reference sequence). The CDR3 is 16 amino acids. For the CDR3, the DNA is TGTGCCAGCAGTTTGATAGGGACAGGGGGGAAGGACGGCTACACCTTC. It translates to CASSLIGTGGKDGYTF.

The chain combines TRBV7-6 with TRBJ2-7, with D tentatively TRBD1 or TRBD2 (5 bases each). CDR1 is SGHVS and CDR2 is FNYEAQ in the germline V gene. The CDR3 has 15 amino acids. Deletions cut 1 base from V and 5 bases from J, with 15 bases between. CDR3 sequence (DNA): TGTGCCAGCAGCTTAGATACGGGGCGTGTAGACGAGCAGTACTTC. The encoded protein is CASSLDTGRVDEQYF.

The chain has TRBV5-4 and TRBJ1-2; the D is unclear. Looked up from germline, CDR1 is SGHNT and CDR2 is YYREEE (reference sequence). The CDR3 consists of 15 residues. V was clipped by 0 bases and J by 0 bases, with 9 bases between them. The CDR3 DNA reads as TGTGCCAGCAGCTTGGTTTACAGCTCTAACTATGGCTACACCTTC. Translating it yields CASSLVYSSNYGYTF.

This clone was seen once. V usage is TRBV15 and J usage is TRBJ1-4; the D gene is possibly TRBD1 (6 bases). CDR1 is LNHNV and CDR2 is YYDKDF in the germline V gene (reference sequence). The CDR3 length is 14 residues. V lost 5 bases and J lost 4, with 11 bases in between. The CDR3 sequence: CATSPGTSNEKLFF. The DNA for the CDR3 is TGTGCCACCAGCCCCGGGACAAGTAATGAAAAACTGTTTTTT.

This clone appeared a single time. The rearrangement uses TRBV6-4 and TRBJ2-7; D remains ambiguous. The CDR3 sequence is 13 residues long. Looked up from germline, CDR1 is MRHNA and CDR2 is SNTAGT. Trimming cost V 2 bases and J 6 bases, with 11 bases left between them. CDR3 nucleotides: TGTGCCAGCAGTGACGTTGTGGGTAGCGAGCAGTACTTC. Its protein is CASSDVVGSEQYF.

This chain joins TRBV5-5 and TRBJ2-5; TRBD2 matches 11 bases. The germline V gene encodes CDR1 SGHKS and CDR2 YYEKEE (reference sequence). The CDR3 has 15 amino acids. With V trimmed by 0 bases and J by 5 bases, 3 bases remained unmatched. As DNA, the CDR3 is TGTGCCAGCAGCTTGGTGGCTAGCGGGGGGGAGACCCAGTACTTC. This encodes CASSLVASGGETQYF.

CDR3 in DNA: TGTGCCAGTGGGCCCACAGGGGTAGCCTACGAGCAGTACTTC. Encoded protein: CASGPTGVAYEQYF. The chain recombines TRBV19 with TRBJ2-7, with 7 bases fitting TRBD1. This CDR3 spans 14 amino acids. V was pared by 8 bases and J by 2 bases, with 9 bases of the junction left unmatched. CDR1 is LNHDA, CDR2 SQIVND, per germline (reference sequence).

This rearrangement joins TRBV9 to TRBJ2-3; possibly TRBD1 for D (6 bases). Germline V gives CDR1 SGDLS, CDR2 YYNGEE. The CDR3 extends over 13 amino acids. Trimming took off 0 bases at V and 5 bases at J, with 7 bases between the two ends. The CDR3 bases are TGTGCCAGCAGCGTAGGGGGGCAAGATACGCAGTATTTT. It encodes CASSVGGQDTQYF.

The J gene is TRBJ2-7, the V gene TRBV19; a possible D gene is TRBD1 (6 bases). This CDR3 comprises 13 residues. The germline gives CDR1 LNHDA, CDR2 SQIVND (reference sequence). Between the trimmed V and J ends, which lost 5 bases and 4 bases, there was a span of 12 bases. The CDR3 region has the DNA TGTGCCAGTAGTGGGACAAGACCATACGAGCAGTACTTC. Translating gives CASSGTRPYEQYF.

The V and J genes are TRBV5-4 and TRBJ1-1; D not certain. The V end was cut by 4 bases, the J end by 2 bases, with 9 bases between. Germline CDR1 is SGHNT and CDR2 is YYREEE (reference sequence). There are 13 residues in the CDR3. CDR3 sequence reads: CASSPELNTEAFF. The DNA of the CDR3 is TGTGCCAGCAGCCCAGAACTTAACACTGAAGCTTTCTTT.

The V gene is TRBV9, the J gene TRBJ1-4, with D perhaps TRBD1 (6 bases). Trimming took off 0 bases at V and 0 bases at J, with 15 bases between the two ends. Germline V gene data show CDR1 as SGDLS and CDR2 as YYNGEE. The CDR3 runs 18 residues. The CDR3 bases are TGTGCCAGCAGCGTAGCTACGACAGGAGTAACAACTAATGAAAAACTGTTTTTT. It encodes CASSVATTGVTTNEKLFF.

The chain combines TRBV4-3 with TRBJ1-2; tentative D call: TRBD1 (6 bases). The CDR3 length is 15 residues. Trimming took 0 bases from V and 4 from J, leaving 12 bases between them. CDR1 is LGHNA and CDR2 is YSLEER in the germline V gene. The DNA of the CDR3 is TGCGCCAGCAGCCAAGATCTAGGGGGTAGCTATGGCTACACCTTC. It is translated as CASSQDLGGSYGYTF.

The chain carries TRBV7-6 and TRBJ2-7; 8 nucleotides align to TRBD1. The CDR3 is 17 amino acids. CDR1 SGHVS and CDR2 FNYEAQ come from the germline V gene. V was clipped by 1 base and J by 2 bases; unmatched bases: 10. The CDR3 DNA reads TGTGCCAGCAGCTTAGGAACCGGGACAGGAACCCCCTACGAGCAGTACTTC. This encodes CASSLGTGTGTPYEQYF.

The V call is TRBV2, the J call TRBJ2-5; 10 positions match TRBD2. This CDR3 is 15 amino acids long. Germline CDR1 and CDR2: SNHLY and FYNNEI. The ends lost 3 bases at V and 2 bases at J; junction bases unmatched: 3. CDR3 loop: CASSDLAGVQETQYF. The CDR3 DNA reads as TGTGCCAGCAGTGATCTAGCGGGGGTTCAAGAGACCCAGTACTTC.

The V call is TRBV4-1, the J call TRBJ1-2; D is uncertain. V lost 1 base and J lost 4, with 19 bases in between. Per the germline V gene, CDR1 is MGHRA and CDR2 is YSYEKL. This CDR3 spans 17 amino acids. The CDR3 DNA follows: TGCGCCAGCAGCCAAGGTGTTGCTAGGGATCGGAGCTATGGCTACACCTTC. Protein sequence: CASSQGVARDRSYGYTF.

This clone was recorded once. V and J are TRBV7-6 and TRBJ2-2; D is unclear. The V end was cut by 1 base, the J end by 1 base, with 19 bases between. Looked up from germline, CDR1 is SGHVS and CDR2 is FNYEAQ. CDR3 length: 19 amino acids. This CDR3 is CASSLVLYVKPQNTGELFF. As DNA, the CDR3 is TGTGCCAGCAGCTTAGTACTTTATGTCAAGCCCCAGAACACCGGGGAGCTGTTTTTT.

The chain carries TRBV14 and TRBJ1-5; D remains ambiguous. The CDR3 spans 13 residues. Germline CDR1 and CDR2: SGHDN and FVKESK. V was trimmed by 3 bases and J by 3 bases, leaving 6 bases between them. CDR3 sequence reads: CASSQGFNQPQHF. In nucleotides, the CDR3 is TGTGCCAGCAGCCAGGGTTTCAATCAGCCCCAGCATTTT.

The V and J genes are TRBV7-9 and TRBJ1-1, with D possibly being TRBD1 (6 bases). This CDR3 comprises 14 residues. Germline CDR1 reads SEHNR; CDR2 reads FQNEAQ (reference sequence). The V end was cut by 2 bases, the J end by 3 bases, with 10 bases between. For the CDR3, the DNA is TGTGCCAGCAGCTTAACAGGGATGGACACTGAAGCTTTCTTT. This sequence encodes CASSLTGMDTEAFF. The entire variable domain, with the rest obtained from reference TRBV7-9 and TRBJ1-1, is as follows: DTGVSQNPRHKITKRGQNVTFRCDPISEHNRLYWYRQTLGQGPEFLTYFQNEAQLEKSRLLSDRFSAERPKGSFSTLEIQRTEQGDSAMYLCASSLTGMDTEAFFGQGTRLTVV.

This chain links TRBV7-6 with TRBJ1-1; perhaps TRBD1 as D (5 bases). Germline-derived CDR1 and CDR2 are SGHVS and FNYEAQ. The V gene lost 5 bases and the J gene lost 5 bases, with 15 bases spanning the gap. This CDR3 spans 14 amino acids. CDR3 coding DNA: TGTGCCAGCAGCCCCGGGACGGAGACAACTGAAGCTTTCTTT. Its translation is CASSPGTETTEAFF.

The rearrangement links TRBV6-5 to TRBJ2-7, with 11 bases that match TRBD1. CDR1 and CDR2 (germline): MNHEY, SVGAGI. The CDR3 consists of 16 residues. The junction had 5 bases not matched to a gene; V was cut back by 3 bases and J by 1 base. Here the CDR3 DNA reads TGTGCCAGCAGTTATCCCGGGACAGGGGGATCCTACGAGCAGTACTTC. It specifies CASSYPGTGGSYEQYF.

This clone was seen only once. The chain is built from TRBV27 and TRBJ1-5; 8 bases are shared with TRBD1. This CDR3 spans 14 amino acids. The V gene end was trimmed by 9 bases and the J gene end by 1 base; junction bases not matched to a gene: 5. Per germline, CDR1 MNHEY and CDR2 SMNVEV (reference sequence). The CDR3 coding sequence is TGTGCCAGTAGCCACAGGGGGAGCAATCAGCCCCAGCATTTT. Translation gives CASSHRGSNQPQHF.

The chain combines TRBV21-1 with TRBJ2-7. TRBV21-1 is a pseudogene. The CDR3 runs to 12 residues. The CDR3 DNA is TGTGCCAGCAGCAAATTCCCCTACGAGCAGTACTTC. This gives the protein CASSKFPYEQYF.

The gene calls are TRBV9 and TRBJ2-1; 9 nucleotides agree with TRBD2. This CDR3 contains 18 residues. The J segment lost 3 bases and the V segment lost 3 bases, leaving 13 bases of the junction unmatched. From germline, CDR1 is SGDLS and CDR2 YYNGEE. Here the CDR3 DNA reads TGTGCCAGCAGCGCGTCGGCGTCCGGACTAGCGCTCTACAATGAGCAGTTCTTC. This gives the protein CASSASASGLALYNEQFF.

The rearrangement uses TRBV4-1 and TRBJ2-7, with D perhaps matching TRBD2 (6 bases). Germline assignment: CDR1 MGHRA and CDR2 YSYEKL. The ends were cut back, 4 bases at V and 0 bases at J, with 10 bases in the middle. This CDR3 contains 14 residues. CDR3 loop: CASSPRESSYEQYF. The CDR3 DNA reads TGCGCCAGCAGCCCCCGGGAGTCCTCCTACGAGCAGTACTTC.

The rearrangement uses TRBV19 and TRBJ1-2; D call uncertain. Trimming pared 5 bases from V and 7 bases from J, leaving 26 bases between. The CDR3 runs 17 residues. The germline CDR1 and CDR2 sequences are LNHDA and SQIVND (reference sequence). CDR3 sequence: CASSLLELLQEDGGYTF. The CDR3 nucleotides are TGTGCCAGTAGTTTACTAGAGCTTCTTCAGGAGGATGGTGGCTACACCTTC.

This sequence joins TRBV4-1 and TRBJ1-1; D gene uncertain. V lost 1 base and J 8 bases, leaving 11 bases between the germline ends. The CDR3 length is 13 residues. Germline assignment: CDR1 MGHRA and CDR2 YSYEKL. The CDR3 spells CASSQVGNLEAFF. CDR3 in DNA: TGCGCCAGCAGCCAAGTAGGGAACTTAGAAGCTTTCTTT.

Only one count was recorded for this clone. This rearrangement joins TRBV2 to TRBJ1-5; 7 nucleotides match TRBD1. This CDR3 has 15 amino acids. After removal of 9 bases from V and 2 bases from J, the junction contained 10 bases not matched to a gene. Germline V lookup: CDR1 SNHLY, CDR2 FYNNEI. The CDR3 loop is CASTSTGDGNQPQHF. In DNA form, the CDR3 reads TGTGCCAGTACTTCTACAGGGGACGGCAATCAGCCCCAGCATTTT.